This T cell receptor (beta chain) was documented in a study of shared clonotypes between healthy human individuals. Profiling relied on immunoSEQ multiplex PCR, and the TCRdb table lists in-frame clones only, not all of them. The repertoire holds hundreds of thousands of clones, with around 97% as singletons. Germline V gene lookup returns CDR1 MNHNS and CDR2 SASEGT. This CDR3 is 13 amino acids long. V shed 11 bases, J shed 0 bases, and the junction held 7 bases outside the gene matches. Source material: naive CD4+ T cells sorted from blood. Specified subset: CD45RA+ positively selected. The rearrangement joins TRBV6-1 to TRBJ2-7; 7 bases fit TRBD1. This TCR derives from a woman in her twenties or thirties in good health. The CDR3 reads CAADRALSYEQYF. The CDR3 coding sequence is TGTGCCGCCGACAGGGCCCTCTCCTACGAGCAGTACTTC.